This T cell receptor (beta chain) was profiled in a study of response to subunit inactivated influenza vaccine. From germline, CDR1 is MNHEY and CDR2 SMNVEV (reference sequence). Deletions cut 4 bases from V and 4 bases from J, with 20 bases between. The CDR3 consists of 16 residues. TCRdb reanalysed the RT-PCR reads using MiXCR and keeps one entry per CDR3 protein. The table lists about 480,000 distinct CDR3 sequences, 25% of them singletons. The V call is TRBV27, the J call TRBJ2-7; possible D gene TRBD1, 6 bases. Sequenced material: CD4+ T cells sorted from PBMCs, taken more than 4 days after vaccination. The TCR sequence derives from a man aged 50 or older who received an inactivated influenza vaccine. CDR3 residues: CASSWNRASATYEQYF. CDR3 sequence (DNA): TGTGCCAGCAGTTGGAACAGGGCCTCGGCAACATACGAGCAGTACTTC.